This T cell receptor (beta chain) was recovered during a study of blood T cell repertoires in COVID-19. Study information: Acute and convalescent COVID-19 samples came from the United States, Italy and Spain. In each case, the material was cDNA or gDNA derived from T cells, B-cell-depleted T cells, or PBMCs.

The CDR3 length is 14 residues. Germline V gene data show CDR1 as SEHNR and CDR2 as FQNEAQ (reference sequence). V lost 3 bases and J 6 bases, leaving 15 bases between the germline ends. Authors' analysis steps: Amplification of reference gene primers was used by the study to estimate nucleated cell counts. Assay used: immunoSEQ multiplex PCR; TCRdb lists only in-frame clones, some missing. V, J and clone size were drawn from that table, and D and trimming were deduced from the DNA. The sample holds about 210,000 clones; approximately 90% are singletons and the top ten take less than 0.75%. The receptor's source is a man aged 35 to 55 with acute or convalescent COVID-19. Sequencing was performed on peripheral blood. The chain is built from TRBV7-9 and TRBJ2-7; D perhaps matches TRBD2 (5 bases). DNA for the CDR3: TGTGCCAGCAGCTTTCAAGCGAGGGAAGGCGAGCAGTACTTC. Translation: CASSFQAREGEQYF.